This TCR beta chain was captured in a study of CD8+ T cells in alopecia areata. It was from PBMCs that CD4+ and CD8+ T cells were sorted. To note about this clone: Antigen: not known.

Overall study results and limits: Relative to normal scalp, lesional scalp, especially alopecia totalis/universalis, showed higher clonality. Among patients, TCR sharing was less clear than in mice, a difference possibly due in part to HLA diversity in the patient population. Scalp samples also yield sequences of resident alphabeta T cells from normal skin.

With 2 bases clipped from V and 6 bases from J, the junction kept 12 bases outside the gene matches. Germline values: CDR1 GTSNPN, CDR2 SVGIG (reference sequence). The CDR3 spans 15 residues. cDNA prepared by RNA extraction and subsequent reverse transcription served as the template for sequencing. Repertoires were generated with immunoSEQ multiplex PCR, while TCRdb's copy carries only in-frame clones and drops some. The data hold about 200,000 clones, with around 50% observed a single time. The sample was CD8+ T cells sorted from blood. This chain links TRBV30 with TRBJ1-2; 7 bases line up with TRBD1. This TCR derives from a human donor in good health. The CDR3 sequence is CAWSTPDRVANGYTF. In DNA form, the CDR3 reads TGTGCCTGGAGTACCCCCGACAGGGTAGCGAATGGCTACACCTTC.